This T cell receptor beta chain was captured by sequencing in a study of chemoradiotherapy in HPV16-positive cancers. Study-wide background: Candidate HPV-specific clones and shared TCR motifs came from a couple of HPV16-positive patients.

Study-level points and caveats: Candidate HPV-specific clones and E7-related TCR motifs grew in tumor during treatment. The functional HPV-specific definition rests on just two HPV16-positive patients.

As concerns this clone: Antigen unknown.

TCRdb's copy holds only in-frame clones and misses some; the assay was immunoSEQ multiplex PCR. The data contain 8,000 or so clones, about 63% of them singletons. Germline CDR1 is SEHNR and CDR2 is FQNEAQ (reference sequence). Between the trimmed V and J ends, which lost 1 base and 1 base, there was a span of 10 bases. The CDR3 is made up of 15 amino acids. The sequence was collected from a human donor with HPV-associated anogenital cancer. This sequence joins TRBV7-9 and TRBJ2-5; tentatively, D is TRBD2 (5 bases). This material was acquired from a patient who underwent chemoradiotherapy. CDR3 sequence reads: CASSLGGRVQETQYF. CDR3 bases: TGTGCCAGCAGCTTAGGAGGGCGGGTCCAAGAGACCCAGTACTTC.